This record looks at one T cell receptor beta chain sequence and its context. This specimen comes from a study of blood T cell repertoires in COVID-19. Measured with immunoSEQ multiplex PCR; TCRdb has only the in-frame clones, and not every one. This sample carries 250,000 to 300,000 clones, 85% of them seen once, and the ten largest clones take less than 6.5%. This CDR3 is 14 amino acids long. Per germline, CDR1 MNHEY and CDR2 SVGAGI. The J segment lost 6 bases and the V segment lost 0 bases, leaving 3 bases of the junction unmatched. This chain uses TRBV6-5 with TRBJ2-7; TRBD2 aligns across 9 bases. The sequence came from a man in his fifties with active or convalescent COVID-19. The specimen was peripheral blood. CDR3 amino acids: CASSYSSGRFEQYF. The DNA of the CDR3 is TGTGCCAGCAGTTACTCCAGCGGGAGGTTCGAGCAGTACTTC.